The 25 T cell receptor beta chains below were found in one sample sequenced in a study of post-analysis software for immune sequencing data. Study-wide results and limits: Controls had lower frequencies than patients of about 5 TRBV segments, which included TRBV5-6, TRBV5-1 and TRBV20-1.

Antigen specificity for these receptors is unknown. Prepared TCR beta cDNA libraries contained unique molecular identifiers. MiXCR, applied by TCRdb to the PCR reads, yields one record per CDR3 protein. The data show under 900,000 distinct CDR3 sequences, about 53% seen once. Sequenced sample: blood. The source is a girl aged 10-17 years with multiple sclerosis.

The CDR3 loop reads CASSGDRANTDTQYF. The DNA for the CDR3 is TGTGCCAGCAGTGGGGACAGGGCAAACACAGATACGCAGTATTTT. This chain uses TRBV12-3 or TRBV12-4 with TRBJ2-3; TRBD1 matches at 9 bases. V trimming: 5 bases; J trimming: 2 bases; junction bases outside the gene matches: 5. This CDR3 spans 15 amino acids.

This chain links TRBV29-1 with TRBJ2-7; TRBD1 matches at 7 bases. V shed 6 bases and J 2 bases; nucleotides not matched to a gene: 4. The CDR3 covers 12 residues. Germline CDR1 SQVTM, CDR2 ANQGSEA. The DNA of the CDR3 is TGCAGCGTCTCGACAGGGACCTACGAGCAGTACGTC. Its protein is CSVSTGTYEQYV.

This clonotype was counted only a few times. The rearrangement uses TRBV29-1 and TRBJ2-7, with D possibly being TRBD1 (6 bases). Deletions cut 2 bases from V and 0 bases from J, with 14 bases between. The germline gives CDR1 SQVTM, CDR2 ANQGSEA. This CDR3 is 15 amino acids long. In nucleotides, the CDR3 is TGCAGCGTTGAATATAGACAGGACGTCTCCTACGAGCAGTACTTC. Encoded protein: CSVEYRQDVSYEQYF.

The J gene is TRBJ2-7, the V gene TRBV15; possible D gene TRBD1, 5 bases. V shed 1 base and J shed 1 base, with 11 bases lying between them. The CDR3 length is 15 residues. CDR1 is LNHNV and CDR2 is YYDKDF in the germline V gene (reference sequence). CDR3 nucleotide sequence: TGTGCCACCAGCAGAGCCAGGACACCTTCCTACGAGCAGTACTTC. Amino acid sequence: CATSRARTPSYEQYF.

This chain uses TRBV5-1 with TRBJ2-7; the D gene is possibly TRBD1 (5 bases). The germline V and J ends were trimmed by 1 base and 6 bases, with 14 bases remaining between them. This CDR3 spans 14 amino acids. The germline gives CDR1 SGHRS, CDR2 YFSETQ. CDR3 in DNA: TGCGCCAGCAGCTTGCCCGCCGCAAGGGGCGAGCAGTACTTC. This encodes CASSLPAARGEQYF.

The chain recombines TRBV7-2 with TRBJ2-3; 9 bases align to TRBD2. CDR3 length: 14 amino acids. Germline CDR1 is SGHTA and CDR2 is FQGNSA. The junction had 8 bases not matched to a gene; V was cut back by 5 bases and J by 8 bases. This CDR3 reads CASSPGGSGSTQYF. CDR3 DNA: TGTGCCAGCAGCCCCGGGGGTAGCGGGAGTACGCAGTATTTT.

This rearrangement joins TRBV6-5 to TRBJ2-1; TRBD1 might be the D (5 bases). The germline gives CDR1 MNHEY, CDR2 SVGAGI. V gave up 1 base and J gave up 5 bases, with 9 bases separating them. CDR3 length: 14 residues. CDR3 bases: TGTGCCAGCAGTTACTGGGGCGGTAACAATGAGCAGTTCTTC. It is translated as CASSYWGGNNEQFF.

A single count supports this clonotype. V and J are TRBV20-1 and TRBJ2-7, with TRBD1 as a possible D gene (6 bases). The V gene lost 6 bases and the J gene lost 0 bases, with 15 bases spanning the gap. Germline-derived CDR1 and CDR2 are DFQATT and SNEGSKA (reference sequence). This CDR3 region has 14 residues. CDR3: CSAQGWASSYEQYF. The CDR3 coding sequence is TGCAGTGCCCAGGGGTGGGCAAGCTCCTACGAGCAGTACTTC.

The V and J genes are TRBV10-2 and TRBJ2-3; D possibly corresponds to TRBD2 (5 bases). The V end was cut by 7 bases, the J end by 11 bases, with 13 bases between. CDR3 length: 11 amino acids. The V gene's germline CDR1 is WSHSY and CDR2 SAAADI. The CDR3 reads CASTPGVEQYF. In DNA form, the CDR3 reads TGCGCCAGCACGCCCGGGGTTGAGCAGTATTTT.

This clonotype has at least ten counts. The CDR3, as DNA: TGTGCCAGCAGTGAGCGGGGCCCCAACTATGGCTACACCTTC. It encodes CASSERGPNYGYTF. The rearrangement uses TRBV25-1 and TRBJ1-2; perhaps TRBD1 as D (5 bases). Between the trimmed V and J ends, which lost 3 bases and 2 bases, there was a span of 10 bases. Germline CDR1 is MGHDK and CDR2 is SYGVNS. The length of the CDR3 is 14 residues.

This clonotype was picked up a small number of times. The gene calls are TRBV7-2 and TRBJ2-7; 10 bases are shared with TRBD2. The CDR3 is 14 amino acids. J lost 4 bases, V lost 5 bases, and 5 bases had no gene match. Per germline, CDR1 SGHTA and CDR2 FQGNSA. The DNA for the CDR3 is TGTGCCAGCAGCCGAGCGGGAGGGCCATACGAGCAGTACTTC. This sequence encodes CASSRAGGPYEQYF.

For the CDR3, the DNA is TGTGCCAGCAGCCCCAGACAGACCAACAATGAGCAGTTCTTC. This sequence encodes CASSPRQTNNEQFF. J is TRBJ2-1 and V is TRBV7-9, with a weak D call TRBD1 (5 bases). From germline, CDR1 is SEHNR and CDR2 FQNEAQ (reference sequence). This CDR3 is 14 amino acids long. The V and J ends lost 5 bases and 5 bases respectively, with 13 bases between them.

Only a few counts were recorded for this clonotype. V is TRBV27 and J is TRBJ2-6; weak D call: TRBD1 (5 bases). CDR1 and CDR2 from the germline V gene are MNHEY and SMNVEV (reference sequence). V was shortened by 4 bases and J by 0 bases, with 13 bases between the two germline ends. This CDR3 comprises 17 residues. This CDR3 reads CASSWGRSTSGANVLTF. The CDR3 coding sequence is TGTGCCAGCAGTTGGGGCAGGTCTACCTCTGGGGCCAACGTCCTGACTTTC.

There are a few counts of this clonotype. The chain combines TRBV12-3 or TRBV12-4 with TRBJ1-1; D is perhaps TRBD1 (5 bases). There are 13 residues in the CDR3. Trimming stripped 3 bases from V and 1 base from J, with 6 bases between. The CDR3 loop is CASSFGANTEAFF. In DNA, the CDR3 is TGTGCCAGCAGTTTTGGGGCGAACACTGAAGCTTTCTTT.

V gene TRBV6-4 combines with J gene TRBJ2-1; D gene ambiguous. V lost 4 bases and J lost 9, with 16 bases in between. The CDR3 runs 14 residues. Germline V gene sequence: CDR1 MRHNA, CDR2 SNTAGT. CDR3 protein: CASSAYELSSEQFF. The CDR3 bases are TGTGCCAGCAGTGCATACGAACTCAGCAGTGAGCAGTTCTTC.

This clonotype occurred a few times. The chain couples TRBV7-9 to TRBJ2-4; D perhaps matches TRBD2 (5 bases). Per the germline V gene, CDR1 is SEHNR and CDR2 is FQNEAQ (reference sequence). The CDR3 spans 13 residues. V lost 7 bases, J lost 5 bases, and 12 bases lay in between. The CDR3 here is CASMGGLENIQYF. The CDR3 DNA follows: TGTGCCAGCATGGGCGGGCTCGAAAACATTCAGTACTTC.

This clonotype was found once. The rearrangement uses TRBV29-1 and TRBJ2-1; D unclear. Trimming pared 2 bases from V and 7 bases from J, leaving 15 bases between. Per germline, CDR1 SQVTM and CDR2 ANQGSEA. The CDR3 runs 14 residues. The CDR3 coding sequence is TGCAGCGTTGAACCACTCCTCGCGGTTAATGAGCAGTTCTTC. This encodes CSVEPLLAVNEQFF.

CDR3 in amino acids: CATQDRVQETQYF. The CDR3 DNA sequence: TGTGCCACCCAGGACAGGGTCCAAGAGACCCAGTACTTC. J is TRBJ2-5 and V is TRBV24-1; 8 positions match TRBD1. CDR1 is KGHDR and CDR2 is SFDVKD in the germline V gene. The CDR3 runs to 13 residues. With V trimmed by 9 bases and J by 1 base, 3 bases remained unmatched.

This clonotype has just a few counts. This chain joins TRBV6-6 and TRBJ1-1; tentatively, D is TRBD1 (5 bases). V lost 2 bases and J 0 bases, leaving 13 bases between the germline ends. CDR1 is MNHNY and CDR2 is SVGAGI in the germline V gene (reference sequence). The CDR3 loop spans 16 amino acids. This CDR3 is CASSYPRVNMNTEAFF. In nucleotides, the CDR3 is TGTGCCAGCAGTTACCCCAGGGTAAATATGAACACTGAAGCTTTCTTT.

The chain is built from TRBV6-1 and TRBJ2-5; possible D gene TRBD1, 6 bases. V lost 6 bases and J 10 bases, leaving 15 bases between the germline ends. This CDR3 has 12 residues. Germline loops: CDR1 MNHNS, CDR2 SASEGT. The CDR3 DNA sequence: TGTGCCAGCAGCCAGGACAGCGCGGACCAGTACTTC. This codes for CASSQDSADQYF.

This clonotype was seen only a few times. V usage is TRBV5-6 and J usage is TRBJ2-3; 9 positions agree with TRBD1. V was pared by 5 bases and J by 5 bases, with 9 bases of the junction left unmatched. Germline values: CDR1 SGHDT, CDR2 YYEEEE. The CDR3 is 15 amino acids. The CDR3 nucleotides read TGTGCCAGCAGTCCGGACAGGGGAGGGCGAGATACGCAGTATTTT. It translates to CASSPDRGGRDTQYF.

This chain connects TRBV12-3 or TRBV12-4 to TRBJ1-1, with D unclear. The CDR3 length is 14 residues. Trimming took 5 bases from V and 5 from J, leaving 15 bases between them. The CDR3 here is CASSPGPSGTEAFF. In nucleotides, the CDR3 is TGTGCCAGCAGTCCCGGGCCCTCTGGGACTGAAGCTTTCTTT.

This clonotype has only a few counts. The CDR3 sequence: CAWNLGGRGANVLTF. The CDR3 DNA reads TGTGCCTGGAACCTCGGGGGGCGAGGGGCCAACGTCCTGACTTTC. The rearrangement uses TRBV30 and TRBJ2-6, with a weak D call TRBD2 (7 bases). CDR1 is GTSNPN and CDR2 is SVGIG in the germline V gene (reference sequence). V lost 4 bases and J 4 bases, leaving 14 bases between the germline ends. This CDR3 is 15 amino acids long.

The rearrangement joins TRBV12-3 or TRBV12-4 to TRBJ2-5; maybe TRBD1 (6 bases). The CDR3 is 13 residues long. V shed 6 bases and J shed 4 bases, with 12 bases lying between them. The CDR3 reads CASRQGGLETQYF. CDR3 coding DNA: TGTGCCAGCAGACAGGGTGGGTTAGAGACCCAGTACTTC.

Here the CDR3 DNA reads TGCGCCAGCAGCCCCGGGTCAGGGTCTAACTATGGCTACACCTTC. It yields the protein CASSPGSGSNYGYTF. The chain combines TRBV5-1 with TRBJ1-2; D might be TRBD1 (5 bases). V lost 4 bases, J lost 0 bases, and 13 bases lay in between. CDR1 is SGHRS, CDR2 YFSETQ, per germline. This CDR3 is built from 15 residues.